This T cell receptor beta chain was sequenced in a study of healthy donors' naive CD4 and CD8 T cells. Each TCR library used around 500 ng of total RNA and a linear amplification protocol. TCRdb reprocessed the reads with MiXCR, giving one entry per CDR3 protein. The profile covers 200,000 or so distinct CDR3 sequences, with about four fifths appearing a single time and approximately 2.5% taken by the ten largest. Study-wide results and limits: CDR3 charge plus V and J genes appeared to account for approximately 14% of CD4/CD8 variance. Positive CDR3 charge linked to CD4+ cells, negative to CD8+ cells. Alpha and beta chains were sequenced in bulk without pairing. Bias from naive T cell homeostatic proliferation was not addressed.

Ten or more counts support this clonotype. What it binds is unknown. Sequenced material: naive CD4+ and CD8+ T cells sorted from blood, pooled from several donors. The TCR comes from a pool of human donors in good health; the sample pools cells from several healthy donors.

The CDR3 sequence: CASSLQETQYF. DNA of the CDR3: TGCGCCAGCAGCTTGCAAGAGACCCAGTACTTC. J is TRBJ2-5 and V is TRBV5-1; D is unresolved. The CDR3 has 11 residues. V was pared by 1 base and J by 2 bases, with 0 bases between. In germline, CDR1 is SGHRS, CDR2 YFSETQ.